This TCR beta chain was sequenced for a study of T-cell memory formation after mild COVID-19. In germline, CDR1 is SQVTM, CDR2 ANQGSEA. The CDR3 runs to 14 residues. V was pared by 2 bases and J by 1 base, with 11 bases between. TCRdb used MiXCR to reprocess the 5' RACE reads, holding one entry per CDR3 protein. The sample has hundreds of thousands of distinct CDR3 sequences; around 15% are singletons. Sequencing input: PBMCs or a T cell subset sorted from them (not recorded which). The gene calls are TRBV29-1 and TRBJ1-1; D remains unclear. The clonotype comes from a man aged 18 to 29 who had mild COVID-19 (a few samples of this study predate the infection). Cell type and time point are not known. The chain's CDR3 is CSVEPRGANTEAFF. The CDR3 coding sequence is TGCAGCGTTGAACCCCGTGGAGCGAACACTGAAGCTTTCTTT.